This T cell receptor beta chain comes out of a study of blood T cells in healthy people across ages. At the level of the study: Every two T cells gave about one barcoded beta molecule via template switching.

This clonotype has only a few counts. What it recognizes is unknown. Study-level results: With unsorted PBMCs, a conclusive comparison of naive versus antigen-experienced cells was not possible. With age, beta diversity per million T cells declined roughly linearly, significantly by 40.

Sample-barcoded 5' priming and a J-beta primer mix drove a second PCR of roughly 6 to 12 cycles. In TCRdb, the 5' RACE reads were re-called with MiXCR into one record per CDR3 protein. The profile covers under 800,000 distinct CDR3 sequences, with 20% to 25% appearing a single time and roughly 3.6% taken by the ten largest. Each sample gave at least 6 million isolated PBMCs. Sequenced: blood. This TCR came from a man between 65 and 79 years old in good health.

The CDR3 loop reads CSARAGGGSYEQYF. The CDR3 coding sequence is TGCAGTGCTAGAGCGGGCGGGGGCTCCTACGAGCAGTACTTC. The rearrangement links TRBV20-1 to TRBJ2-5; TRBD2 agrees at 7 bases. The end of the DNA fits TRBJ2-7 better, so the J call may be wrong. The germline V gene has CDR1 DFQATT and CDR2 SNEGSKA (reference sequence). The CDR3 consists of 14 residues.